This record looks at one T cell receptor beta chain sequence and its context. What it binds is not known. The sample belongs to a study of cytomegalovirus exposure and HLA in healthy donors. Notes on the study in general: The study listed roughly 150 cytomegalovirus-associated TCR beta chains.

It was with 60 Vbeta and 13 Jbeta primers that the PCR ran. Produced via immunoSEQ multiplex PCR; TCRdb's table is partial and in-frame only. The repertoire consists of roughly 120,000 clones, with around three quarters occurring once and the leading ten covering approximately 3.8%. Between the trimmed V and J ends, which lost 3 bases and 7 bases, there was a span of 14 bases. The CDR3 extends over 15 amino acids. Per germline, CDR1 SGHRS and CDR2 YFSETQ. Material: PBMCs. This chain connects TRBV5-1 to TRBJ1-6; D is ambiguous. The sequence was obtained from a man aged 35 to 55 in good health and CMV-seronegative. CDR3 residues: CASSSTAGRNSPLHF. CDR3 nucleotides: TGCGCCAGCAGCTCCACTGCCGGGAGGAATTCACCCCTCCACTTT.